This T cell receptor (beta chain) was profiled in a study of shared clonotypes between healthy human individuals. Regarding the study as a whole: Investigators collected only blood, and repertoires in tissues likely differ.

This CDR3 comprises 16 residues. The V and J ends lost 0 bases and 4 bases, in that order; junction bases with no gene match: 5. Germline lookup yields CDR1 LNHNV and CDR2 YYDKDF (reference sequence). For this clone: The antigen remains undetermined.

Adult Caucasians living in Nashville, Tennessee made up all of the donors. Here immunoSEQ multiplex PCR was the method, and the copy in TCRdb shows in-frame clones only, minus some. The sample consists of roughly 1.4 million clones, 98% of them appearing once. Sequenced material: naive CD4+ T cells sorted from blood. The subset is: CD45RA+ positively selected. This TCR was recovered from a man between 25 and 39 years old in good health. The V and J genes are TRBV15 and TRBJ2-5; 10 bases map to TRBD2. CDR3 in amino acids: CATSRDLAGAIETQYF. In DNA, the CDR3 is TGTGCCACCAGCAGAGACCTAGCGGGAGCGATAGAGACCCAGTACTTC. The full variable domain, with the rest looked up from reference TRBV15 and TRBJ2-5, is DAMVIQNPRYQVTQFGKPVTLSCSQTLNHNVMYWYQQKSSQAPKLLFHYYDKDFNNEADTPDNFQSRRPNTSFCFLDIRSPGLGDTAMYLCATSRDLAGAIETQYFGPGTRLLVL.